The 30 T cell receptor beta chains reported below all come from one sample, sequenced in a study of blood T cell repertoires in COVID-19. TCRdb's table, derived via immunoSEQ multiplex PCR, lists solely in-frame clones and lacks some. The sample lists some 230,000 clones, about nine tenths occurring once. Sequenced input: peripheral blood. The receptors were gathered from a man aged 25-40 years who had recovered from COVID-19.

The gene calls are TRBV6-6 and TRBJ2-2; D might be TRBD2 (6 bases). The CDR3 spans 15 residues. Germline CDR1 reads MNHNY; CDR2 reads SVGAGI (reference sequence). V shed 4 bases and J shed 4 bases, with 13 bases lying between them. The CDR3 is CASSSGTLSTGELFF. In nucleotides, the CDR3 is TGTGCCAGCAGTTCAGGGACTCTTTCCACCGGGGAGCTGTTTTTT.

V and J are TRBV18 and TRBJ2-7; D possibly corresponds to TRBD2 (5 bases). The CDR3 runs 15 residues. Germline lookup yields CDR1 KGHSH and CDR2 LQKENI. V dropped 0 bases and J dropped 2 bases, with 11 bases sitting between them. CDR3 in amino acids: CASSPPGRVAYEQYF. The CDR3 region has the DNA TGTGCCAGCTCACCACCCGGGCGGGTGGCCTACGAGCAGTACTTC.

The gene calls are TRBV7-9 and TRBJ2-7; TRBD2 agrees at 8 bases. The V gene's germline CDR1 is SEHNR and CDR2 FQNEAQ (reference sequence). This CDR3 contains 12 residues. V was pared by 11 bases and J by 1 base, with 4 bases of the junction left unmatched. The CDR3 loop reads CAGTSSSYEQYF. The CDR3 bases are TGTGCCGGGACTAGTAGTTCCTACGAGCAGTACTTC.

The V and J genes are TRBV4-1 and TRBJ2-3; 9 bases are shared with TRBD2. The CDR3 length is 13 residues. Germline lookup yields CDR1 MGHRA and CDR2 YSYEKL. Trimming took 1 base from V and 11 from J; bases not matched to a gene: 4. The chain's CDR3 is CASSQVNSGGQYF. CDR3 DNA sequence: TGCGCCAGCAGCCAAGTCAATAGCGGGGGGCAGTATTTT.

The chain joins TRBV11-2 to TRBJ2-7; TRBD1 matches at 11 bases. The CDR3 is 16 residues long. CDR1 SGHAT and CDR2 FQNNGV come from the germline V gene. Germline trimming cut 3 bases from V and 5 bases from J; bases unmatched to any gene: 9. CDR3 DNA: TGTGCCAGCAGCTTCTCCGGACAGGGGGCAAGTAACGAGCAGTACTTC. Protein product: CASSFSGQGASNEQYF.

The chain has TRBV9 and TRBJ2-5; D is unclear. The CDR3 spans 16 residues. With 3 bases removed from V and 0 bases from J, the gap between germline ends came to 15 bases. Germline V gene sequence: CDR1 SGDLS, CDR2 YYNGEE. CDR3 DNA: TGTGCCAGCAGCGCGCCCCCCACTACGTACCAAGAGACCCAGTACTTC. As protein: CASSAPPTTYQETQYF.

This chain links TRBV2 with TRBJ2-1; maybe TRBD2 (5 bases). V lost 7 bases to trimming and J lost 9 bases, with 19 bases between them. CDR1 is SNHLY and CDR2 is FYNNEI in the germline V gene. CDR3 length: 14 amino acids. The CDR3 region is CASTLTHGVREQFF. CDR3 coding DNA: TGTGCCAGCACCCTGACGCACGGGGTCCGTGAGCAGTTCTTC.

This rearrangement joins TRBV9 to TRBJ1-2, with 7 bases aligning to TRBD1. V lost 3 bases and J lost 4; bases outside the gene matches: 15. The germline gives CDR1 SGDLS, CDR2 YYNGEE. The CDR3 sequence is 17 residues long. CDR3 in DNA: TGTGCCAGCAGCGAGAAGACAGGGCCCCTAAATGGCTATGGCTACACCTTC. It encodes CASSEKTGPLNGYGYTF.

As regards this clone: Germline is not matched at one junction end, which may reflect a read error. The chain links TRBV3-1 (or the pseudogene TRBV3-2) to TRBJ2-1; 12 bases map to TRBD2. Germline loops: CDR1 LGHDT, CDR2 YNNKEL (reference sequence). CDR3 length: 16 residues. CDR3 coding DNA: TGTGCCAGCACCCAAGCCCTAGCGGGGGGGCGATCTGAGCAGTTCTTC. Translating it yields CASTQALAGGRSEQFF.

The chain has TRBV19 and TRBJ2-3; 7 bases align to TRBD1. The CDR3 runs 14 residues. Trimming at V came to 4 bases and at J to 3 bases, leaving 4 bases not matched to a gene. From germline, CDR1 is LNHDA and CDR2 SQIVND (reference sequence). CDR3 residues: CASSTTGITDTQYF. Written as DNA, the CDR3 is TGTGCCAGTAGTACGACAGGGATAACAGATACGCAGTATTTT.

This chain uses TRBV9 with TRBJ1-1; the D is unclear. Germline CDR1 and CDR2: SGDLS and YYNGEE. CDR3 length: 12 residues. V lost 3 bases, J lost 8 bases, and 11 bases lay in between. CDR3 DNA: TGTGCCAGCAGCGCTTTCGGTAAGGAAGCTTTCTTT. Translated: CASSAFGKEAFF. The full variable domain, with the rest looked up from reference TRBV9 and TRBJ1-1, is DSGVTQTPKHLITATGQRVTLRCSPRSGDLSVYWYQQSLDQGLQFLIQYYNGEERAKGNILERFSAQQFPDLHSELNLSSLELGDSALYFCASSAFGKEAFFGQGTRLTVV.

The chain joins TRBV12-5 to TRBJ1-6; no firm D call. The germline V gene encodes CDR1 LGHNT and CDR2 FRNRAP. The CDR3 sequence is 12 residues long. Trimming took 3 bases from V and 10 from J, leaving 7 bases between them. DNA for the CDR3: TGTGCTAGTGGTTTAGAGGTCTCACCCCTCCACTTT. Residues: CASGLEVSPLHF.

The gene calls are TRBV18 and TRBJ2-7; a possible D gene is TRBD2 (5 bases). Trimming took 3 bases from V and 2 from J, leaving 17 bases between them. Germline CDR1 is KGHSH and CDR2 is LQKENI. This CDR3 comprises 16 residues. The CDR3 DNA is TGTGCCAGCTCACCGGGAGTTTTGGCACTTACCTACGAGCAGTACTTC. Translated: CASSPGVLALTYEQYF.

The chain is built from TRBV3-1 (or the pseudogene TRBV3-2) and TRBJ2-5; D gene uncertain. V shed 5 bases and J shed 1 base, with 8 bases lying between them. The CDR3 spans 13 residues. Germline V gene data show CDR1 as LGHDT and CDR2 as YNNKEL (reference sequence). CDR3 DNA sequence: TGTGCCAGCAGCGTTACTCTCCAAGAGACCCAGTACTTC. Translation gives CASSVTLQETQYF.

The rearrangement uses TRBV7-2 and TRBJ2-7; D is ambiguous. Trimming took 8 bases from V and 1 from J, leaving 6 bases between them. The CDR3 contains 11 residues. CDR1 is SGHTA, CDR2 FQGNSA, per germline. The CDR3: CASGQSYEQYF. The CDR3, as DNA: TGTGCCAGCGGCCAATCCTACGAGCAGTACTTC.

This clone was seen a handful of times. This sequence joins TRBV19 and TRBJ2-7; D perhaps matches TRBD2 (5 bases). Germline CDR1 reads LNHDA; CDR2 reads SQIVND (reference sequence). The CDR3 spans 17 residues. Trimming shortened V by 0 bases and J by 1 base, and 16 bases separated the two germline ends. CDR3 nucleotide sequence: TGTGCCAGTAGTATAGAAGTGGAGGCAGGATTGTCCTACGAGCAGTACTTC. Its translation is CASSIEVEAGLSYEQYF.

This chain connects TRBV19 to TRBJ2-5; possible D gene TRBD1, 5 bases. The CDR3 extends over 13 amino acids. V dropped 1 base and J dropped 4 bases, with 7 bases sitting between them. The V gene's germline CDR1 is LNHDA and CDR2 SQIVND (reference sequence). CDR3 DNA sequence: TGTGCCAGTAGTATAGCTAGGGGAGAGACCCAGTACTTC. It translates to CASSIARGETQYF.

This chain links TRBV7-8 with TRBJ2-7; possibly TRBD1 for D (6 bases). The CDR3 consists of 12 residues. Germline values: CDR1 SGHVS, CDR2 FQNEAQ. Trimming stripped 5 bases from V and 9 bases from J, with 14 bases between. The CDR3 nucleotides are TGTGCCAGCAGCCCACAGGGTAGTGTGCAGTACTTC. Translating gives CASSPQGSVQYF.

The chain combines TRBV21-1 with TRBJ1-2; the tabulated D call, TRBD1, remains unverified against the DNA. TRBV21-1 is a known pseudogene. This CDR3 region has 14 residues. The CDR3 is CASSNWAGNFGYTF. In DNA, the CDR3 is TGTGCCAGCAGCAATTGGGCAGGGAATTTTGGCTACACCTTC.

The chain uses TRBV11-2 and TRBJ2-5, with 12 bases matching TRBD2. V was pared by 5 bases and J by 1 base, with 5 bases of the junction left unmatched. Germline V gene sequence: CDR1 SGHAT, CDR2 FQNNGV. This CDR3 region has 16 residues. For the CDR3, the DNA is TGTGCCAGCAGCCCCCGACTAGCGGGGGTCCAAGAGACCCAGTACTTC. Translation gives CASSPRLAGVQETQYF. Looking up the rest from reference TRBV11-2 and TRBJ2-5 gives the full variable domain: EAGVAQSPRYKIIEKRQSVAFWCNPISGHATLYWYQQILGQGPKLLIQFQNNGVVDDSQLPKDRFSAERLKGVDSTLKIQPAKLEDSAVYLCASSPRLAGVQETQYFGPGTRLLVL.

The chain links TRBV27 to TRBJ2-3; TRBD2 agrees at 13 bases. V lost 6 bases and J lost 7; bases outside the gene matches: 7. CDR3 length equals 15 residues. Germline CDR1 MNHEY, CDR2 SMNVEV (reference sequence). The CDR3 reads CASSPTSGGANTQYF. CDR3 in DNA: TGTGCCAGCAGCCCAACTAGCGGGGGGGCAAATACGCAGTATTTT.

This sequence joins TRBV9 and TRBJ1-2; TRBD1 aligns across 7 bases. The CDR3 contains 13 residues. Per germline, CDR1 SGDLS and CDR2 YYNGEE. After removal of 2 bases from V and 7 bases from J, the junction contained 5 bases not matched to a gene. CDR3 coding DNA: TGTGCCAGCAGCGTCGAGGGGGCGGGTGGCTACACCTTC. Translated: CASSVEGAGGYTF.

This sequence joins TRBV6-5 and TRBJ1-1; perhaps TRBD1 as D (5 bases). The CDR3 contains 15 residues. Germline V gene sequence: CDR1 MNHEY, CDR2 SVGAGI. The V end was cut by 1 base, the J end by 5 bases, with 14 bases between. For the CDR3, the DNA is TGTGCCAGCAGTTACTTTTCGGGGGTGAGGACTGAAGCTTTCTTT. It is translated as CASSYFSGVRTEAFF.

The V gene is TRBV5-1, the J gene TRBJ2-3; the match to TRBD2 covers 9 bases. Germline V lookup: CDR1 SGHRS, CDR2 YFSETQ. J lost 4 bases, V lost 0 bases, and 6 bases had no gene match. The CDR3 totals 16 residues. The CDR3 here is CASSLGAGGYSDTQYF. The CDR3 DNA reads TGCGCCAGCAGCTTGGGAGCGGGGGGTTATTCAGATACGCAGTATTTT.

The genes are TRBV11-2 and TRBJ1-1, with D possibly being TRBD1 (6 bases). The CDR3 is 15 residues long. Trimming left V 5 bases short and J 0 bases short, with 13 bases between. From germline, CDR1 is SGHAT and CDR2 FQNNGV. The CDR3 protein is CASSPGTTMNTEAFF. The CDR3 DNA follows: TGTGCCAGCAGCCCCGGGACAACCATGAACACTGAAGCTTTCTTT.

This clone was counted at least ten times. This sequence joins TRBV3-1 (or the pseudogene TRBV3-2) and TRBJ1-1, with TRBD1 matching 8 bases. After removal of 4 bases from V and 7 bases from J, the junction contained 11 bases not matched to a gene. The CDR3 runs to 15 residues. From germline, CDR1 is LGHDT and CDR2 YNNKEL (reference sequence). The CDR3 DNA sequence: TGTGCCAGCAGCCGGGGACAGGCCCGTGGGGGTGAAGCTTTCTTT. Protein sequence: CASSRGQARGGEAFF.

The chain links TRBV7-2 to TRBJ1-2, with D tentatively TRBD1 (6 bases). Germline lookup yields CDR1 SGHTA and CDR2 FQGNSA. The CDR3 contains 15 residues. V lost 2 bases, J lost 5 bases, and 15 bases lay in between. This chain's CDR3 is CASSLPQGSGYGYTF. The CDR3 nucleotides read TGTGCCAGCAGCTTACCACAGGGATCTGGATATGGCTACACCTTC.

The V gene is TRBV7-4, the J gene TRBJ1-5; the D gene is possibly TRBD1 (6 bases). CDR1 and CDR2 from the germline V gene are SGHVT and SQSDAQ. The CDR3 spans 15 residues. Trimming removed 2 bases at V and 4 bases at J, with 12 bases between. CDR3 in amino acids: CASSLPGRGNQPQHF. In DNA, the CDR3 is TGTGCCAGCAGCTTACCAGGGAGGGGGAATCAGCCCCAGCATTTT.

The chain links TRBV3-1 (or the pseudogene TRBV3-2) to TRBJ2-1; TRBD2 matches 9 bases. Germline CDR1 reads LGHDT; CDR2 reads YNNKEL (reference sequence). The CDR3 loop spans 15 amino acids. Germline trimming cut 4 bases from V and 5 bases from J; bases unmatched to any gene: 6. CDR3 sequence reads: CASSLPSGANNEQFF. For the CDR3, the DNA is TGTGCCAGCAGCCTTCCTAGCGGGGCAAACAATGAGCAGTTCTTC.

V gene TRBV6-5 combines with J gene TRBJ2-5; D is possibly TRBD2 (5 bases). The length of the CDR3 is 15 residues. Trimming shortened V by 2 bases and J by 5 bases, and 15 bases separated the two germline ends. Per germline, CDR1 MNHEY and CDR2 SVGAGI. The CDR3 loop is CASSYGVAQRETQYF. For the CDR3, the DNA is TGTGCCAGCAGTTACGGGGTAGCTCAGCGGGAGACCCAGTACTTC.